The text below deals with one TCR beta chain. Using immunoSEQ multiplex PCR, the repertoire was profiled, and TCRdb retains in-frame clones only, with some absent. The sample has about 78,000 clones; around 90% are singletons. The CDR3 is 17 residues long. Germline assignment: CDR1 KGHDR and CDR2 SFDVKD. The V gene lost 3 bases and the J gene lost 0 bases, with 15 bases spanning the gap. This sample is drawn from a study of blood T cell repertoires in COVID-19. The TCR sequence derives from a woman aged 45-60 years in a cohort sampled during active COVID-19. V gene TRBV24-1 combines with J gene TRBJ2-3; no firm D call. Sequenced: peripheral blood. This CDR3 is CATSDGGARASTDTQYF. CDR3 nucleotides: TGTGCCACCAGTGATGGTGGAGCTCGCGCTAGCACAGATACGCAGTATTTT.